The sequence of this T cell receptor (beta chain) was determined in a study of blood T cell repertoires in COVID-19. Whole-study context: Acute and convalescent COVID-19 specimens originated in the United States, Italy and Spain.

As processed by the authors: The assay estimated nucleated cells by amplifying reference gene primers. The assay was immunoSEQ multiplex PCR, and TCRdb's table has in-frame clones only and misses some. V and J calls and clone size come straight from that table; D and trimming were deduced from the DNA. The repertoire holds 160,000 or so clones, with around four fifths as singletons. The V and J ends lost 8 bases and 0 bases, in that order; junction bases with no gene match: 0. The CDR3 has 12 residues. The sequence derives from a man between 65 and 85 years old with active or convalescent COVID-19. This chain connects TRBV12-3 or TRBV12-4 to TRBJ1-1; 7 nucleotides line up with TRBD1. The material sequenced was peripheral blood. The chain's CDR3 is CASGQVNTEAFF. CDR3 in DNA: TGTGCCAGCGGACAGGTGAACACTGAAGCTTTCTTT.